This T cell receptor (beta chain) emerged from a study of OX40 agonist ivuxolimab in advanced cancers. Study information: Earlier treatment with anti-PD-1, anti-PD-L1 or anti-CTLA-4 was permitted, and 35% to 45% had received some.

TCRdb's table, derived via immunoSEQ multiplex PCR, lists solely in-frame clones and lacks some. The sample yields roughly 48,000 clones, approximately 88% seen once. Germline CDR1 is MNHEY and CDR2 is SMNVEV (reference sequence). J lost 2 bases, V lost 5 bases, and 5 bases had no gene match. The CDR3 consists of 14 residues. The sample was CD4+ or CD8+ T cells sorted from blood, taken in a trial of the OX40 agonist ivuxolimab. The clonotype comes from an adult with an advanced solid tumor such as melanoma, head and neck, liver or kidney cancer. The V and J genes are TRBV27 and TRBJ1-2, with 7 bases lining up with TRBD1. The CDR3 protein is CASSRLTGNYGYTF. The CDR3 nucleotides read TGTGCCAGCAGTCGTCTGACAGGGAACTATGGCTACACCTTC.